This T cell receptor beta chain was observed in a study of shared clonotypes between healthy human individuals. Findings and caveats of the study: Blood alone was sampled, and tissue repertoires likely differ. On the whole, naive subsets had larger estimated richness than memory subsets had. Non-shared clonotypes had lower generation probabilities than clonotypes shared by all four sorted-subset donors.

The naive CD8 subset, CD45RO-negative cells positively selected for CCR7, excluded terminally differentiated effector memory CD45RA+ cells. Details on this clone: Its antigen is not identified. The sample carries other DNA sequences with the same CDR3.

V dropped 3 bases and J dropped 0 bases, with 5 bases sitting between them. Germline V gene lookup returns CDR1 MNHEY and CDR2 SMNVEV (reference sequence). The length of the CDR3 is 13 residues. Original data processing: Filtering differed for immunoSEQ, which gave only junction sequences without quality scores. Some clones are missing from TCRdb's copy, which holds only in-frame ones; the method was immunoSEQ multiplex PCR. Clone size and the V and J calls come from that table; the DNA yielded D and trimming. The data hold just over 2,000,000 clones, with approximately 95% observed a single time. The chain combines TRBV27 with TRBJ1-1; D remains ambiguous. The sequence was obtained from a man aged 18 to 30 in good health. Sample: naive CD8+ T cells sorted from blood. CDR3 loop: CASSLALNTEAFF. CDR3 DNA: TGTGCCAGCAGTTTGGCTCTGAACACTGAAGCTTTCTTT.